This T cell receptor beta chain was sequenced during a study of blood T cell repertoires in COVID-19. About the study: The cDNA or gDNA used as material had been derived from T cells, B-cell-depleted T cells, or PBMCs.

Participants, about 18 to 90 years old, spanned fewer than 25 US areas. Measured with immunoSEQ multiplex PCR; TCRdb has only the in-frame clones, and not every one. Counted here are about 310,000 clones, under 90% occurring once; the ten biggest clones make up around 9%. CDR1 and CDR2 (germline): MNHEY, SVGAGI. The length of the CDR3 is 15 residues. The germline V and J ends were trimmed by 2 bases and 2 bases, with 13 bases remaining between them. The source is a woman under 40 who had recovered from COVID-19. Sequencing was performed on PBMCs or T cells enriched from blood (not recorded which). The chain recombines TRBV6-5 with TRBJ2-7; perhaps TRBD1 as D (5 bases). CDR3: CASSYASGSAYEQYF. CDR3 nucleotides: TGTGCCAGCAGTTACGCTTCAGGGTCGGCCTACGAGCAGTACTTC.